The source of this TCR beta chain is a study of PD-1 blockade in mismatch repair-deficient tumors. This clone was counted between two and nine times. PCR or immunohistochemistry showed mismatch repair deficiency in every enrolled patient. Repertoires were generated with immunoSEQ multiplex PCR, while TCRdb's copy carries only in-frame clones and drops some. In the table there are tens of thousands of clones, 70% to 85% of which are singletons. This CDR3 spans 14 amino acids. Germline V lookup: CDR1 MNHEY, CDR2 SVGAGI. V was cut by 5 bases and J by 6 bases, with 13 bases left in between. The sample here was peripheral blood, taken 2 weeks after starting pembrolizumab. The chain combines TRBV6-5 with TRBJ2-2; maybe TRBD1 (6 bases). The TCR was taken from an adult with mismatch repair-deficient cancer. The CDR3, as DNA: TGTGCCAGCAGTACAGGGTATAGTGCCGGGGAGCTGTTTTTT. Protein product: CASSTGYSAGELFF.